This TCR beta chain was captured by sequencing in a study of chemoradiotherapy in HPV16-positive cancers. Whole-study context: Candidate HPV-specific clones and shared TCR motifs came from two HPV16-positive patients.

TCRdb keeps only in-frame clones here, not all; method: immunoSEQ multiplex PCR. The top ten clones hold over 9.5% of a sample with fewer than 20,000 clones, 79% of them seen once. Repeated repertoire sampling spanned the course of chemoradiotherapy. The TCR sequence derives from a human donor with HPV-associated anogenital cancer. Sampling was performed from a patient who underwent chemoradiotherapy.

CDR3 nucleotide sequence: TGTGCCAGCAGCTTAGAGGTGAAGGGATATGGCTACACCTTC. Amino acid sequence: CASSLEVKGYGYTF. This chain links TRBV7-9 with TRBJ1-2; no clear D. Trimming left V 1 base short and J 5 bases short, with 11 bases between. The CDR3 sequence is 14 residues long. CDR1 and CDR2 from the germline V gene are SEHNR and FQNEAQ (reference sequence).